These 13 T cell receptor beta chains share one sample of origin, sequenced in a study of a mutant IDH1 vaccine in newly diagnosed glioma. Assay used: immunoSEQ multiplex PCR; TCRdb lists only in-frame clones, some missing. This sample carries 60,000 or so clones, about 85% of them seen once, and the ten largest clones take around 4.6%. These TCRs' antigens remain unknown. Stated time point: week 35, safety follow-up. The vaccine gave 300 ug of a 20-mer mutant IDH1 peptide subcutaneously per dose. The input for sequencing was PBMCs, taken from a glioma patient whose treatment included an IDH1 peptide vaccine. These receptors were collected from a man aged 30 to 45 with glioma.

This clone was observed a handful of times. This sequence joins TRBV7-9 and TRBJ2-3; 9 bases map to TRBD1. The CDR3 length is 16 residues. Germline V gene data show CDR1 as SEHNR and CDR2 as FQNEAQ (reference sequence). The ends lost 2 bases at V and 6 bases at J; junction bases unmatched: 9. The CDR3 DNA follows: TGTGCCAGCAGCTTATTGGGGGACAGGGTAGCTGATACGCAGTATTTT. Protein sequence: CASSLLGDRVADTQYF.

The V call is TRBV30, the J call TRBJ2-4; unclear D gene. V was clipped by 6 bases and J by 5 bases, with 17 bases between them. The CDR3 runs to 14 residues. The V gene's germline CDR1 is GTSNPN and CDR2 SVGIG (reference sequence). The CDR3 spells CACTNPPYENIQYF. CDR3 nucleotide sequence: TGTGCCTGTACCAACCCCCCATACGAAAACATTCAGTACTTC.

DNA of the CDR3: TGTGCCAGCAGTGAAACAGGGGGGAATGAGCAGGCTTTCTTT. Translating it yields CASSETGGNEQAFF. The rearrangement links TRBV6-1 to TRBJ1-1; the match to TRBD1 covers 8 bases. Germline V gene sequence: CDR1 MNHNS, CDR2 SASEGT. V shed 2 bases and J 11 bases; nucleotides not matched to a gene: 10. This CDR3 region has 14 residues.

The rearrangement links TRBV5-6 to TRBJ2-3; D uncertain. Germline CDR1 is SGHDT and CDR2 is YYEEEE. The CDR3 has 15 amino acids. V lost 0 bases and J lost 0, with 8 bases in between. Here the CDR3 DNA reads TGTGCCAGCAGCTTGGGCAGCCTTAGCACAGATACGCAGTATTTT. Translating gives CASSLGSLSTDTQYF.

The V gene is TRBV13, the J gene TRBJ1-1; no clear D gene. The V end lost 6 bases, the J end lost 6 bases, and 14 bases lay between the germline ends. Germline CDR1 and CDR2: PRHDT and FYEKMQ (reference sequence). This CDR3 has 13 amino acids. DNA for the CDR3: TGTGCCAGCAGTTCTTACGGTGGCGCTGAAGCTTTCTTT. It codes for CASSSYGGAEAFF.

The CDR3 DNA follows: TGTGCCAGCAGCCAGGACAGCAGGGTCTATGGCTACACCTTC. Amino acid sequence: CASSQDSRVYGYTF. The V call is TRBV5-6, the J call TRBJ1-2; D is perhaps TRBD1 (6 bases). The germline CDR1 and CDR2 sequences are SGHDT and YYEEEE. The CDR3 sequence is 14 residues long. Trimming removed 4 bases at V and 4 bases at J, with 14 bases between.

The chain is built from TRBV5-4 and TRBJ2-3; 13 bases line up with TRBD2. There are 16 residues in the CDR3. V lost 5 bases, J lost 6 bases, and 9 bases stayed unmatched. Germline loops: CDR1 SGHNT, CDR2 YYREEE (reference sequence). CDR3 nucleotide sequence: TGTGCCAGCAGGAAACTAGCGGGGGGGCCGGAGGATACGCAGTATTTT. This sequence encodes CASRKLAGGPEDTQYF.

V and J are TRBV18 and TRBJ2-5, with TRBD2 identical over 9 bases. This CDR3 region has 13 residues. The ends lost 5 bases at V and 11 bases at J; junction bases unmatched: 9. Germline V gene lookup returns CDR1 KGHSH and CDR2 LQKENI. CDR3 DNA: TGTGCCAGCTCAACCGGGACTAGCCCCTCACAGTACTTC. Encoded protein: CASSTGTSPSQYF.

The rearrangement joins TRBV18 to TRBJ1-6; 7 positions agree with TRBD1. CDR3 length equals 19 residues. J gave up 0 bases and V 3 bases, and 11 bases lay outside the gene matches. Germline V gene sequence: CDR1 KGHSH, CDR2 LQKENI. CDR3 sequence: CASSPVGQGVSSYNSPLHF. In nucleotides, the CDR3 is TGTGCCAGCTCACCGGTGGGGCAGGGGGTGAGCTCCTATAATTCACCCCTCCACTTT.

The chain joins TRBV5-6 to TRBJ2-1; tentatively, D is TRBD2 (5 bases). The length of the CDR3 is 14 residues. Germline CDR1 and CDR2: SGHDT and YYEEEE. The V gene lost 2 bases and the J gene lost 5 bases, with 11 bases spanning the gap. The CDR3 nucleotides read TGTGCCAGCAGCTTTTCACTAGAAGACAATGAGCAGTTCTTC. The encoded protein is CASSFSLEDNEQFF.

The chain combines TRBV7-2 with TRBJ2-2; D is ambiguous. The V end lost 1 base, the J end lost 6 bases, and 15 bases lay between the germline ends. The CDR3 sequence is 16 residues long. Germline V gene sequence: CDR1 SGHTA, CDR2 FQGNSA. CDR3 in amino acids: CASSLVTSGGAGELFF. For the CDR3, the DNA is TGTGCCAGCAGCTTAGTAACCTCTGGTGGCGCCGGGGAGCTGTTTTTT.

The J gene is TRBJ2-1, the V gene TRBV7-9; TRBD2 aligns across 11 bases. This CDR3 comprises 14 residues. Germline values: CDR1 SEHNR, CDR2 FQNEAQ (reference sequence). The V gene end was trimmed by 5 bases and the J gene end by 9 bases; junction bases not matched to a gene: 6. In nucleotides, the CDR3 is TGTGCCAGCAGCCTTAGCGGGGGGGCCGCTGAGCAGTTCTTC. This encodes CASSLSGGAAEQFF.

V usage is TRBV19 and J usage is TRBJ1-6; 7 bases align to TRBD1. The J segment lost 6 bases and the V segment lost 1 base, leaving 15 bases of the junction unmatched. The CDR3 is made up of 19 amino acids. Germline lookup yields CDR1 LNHDA and CDR2 SQIVND (reference sequence). This CDR3 reads CASSIVWKIKRDSNSPLHF. The CDR3 bases are TGTGCCAGTAGTATAGTATGGAAGATTAAGAGGGACAGTAATTCACCCCTCCACTTT.